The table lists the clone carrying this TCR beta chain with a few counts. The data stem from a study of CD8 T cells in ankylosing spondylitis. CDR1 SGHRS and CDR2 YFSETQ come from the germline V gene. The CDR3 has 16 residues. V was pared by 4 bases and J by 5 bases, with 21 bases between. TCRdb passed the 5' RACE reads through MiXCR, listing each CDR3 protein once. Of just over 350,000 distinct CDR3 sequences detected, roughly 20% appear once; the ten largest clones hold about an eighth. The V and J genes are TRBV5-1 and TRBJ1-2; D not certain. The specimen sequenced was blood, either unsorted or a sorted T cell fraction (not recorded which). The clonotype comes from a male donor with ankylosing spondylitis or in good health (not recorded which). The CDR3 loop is CASSLDLFKHLYGYTF. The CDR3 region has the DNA TGCGCCAGCAGCCTTGACCTCTTCAAGCATCTATATGGCTACACCTTC.